Presented here are 32 T cell receptor beta chains from one specimen sequenced in a study of T cells after yellow fever vaccination. TCRdb re-called the 5' RACE reads through MiXCR, storing one row per CDR3 protein. Among roughly 300,000 distinct CDR3 sequences, roughly 8.3% were seen once, and the ten largest hold roughly 18%. Sequences were derived from PBMCs, sampled about 41 days after the first yellow fever vaccination. The receptors were gathered from a man between 18 and 29 years old who received the YFV17D yellow fever vaccine.

This clonotype has just a few counts. One junction end disagrees with the germline gene, perhaps due to a read error. The chain links TRBV7-7 to TRBJ2-5; TRBD2 matches 8 bases. The CDR3 totals 17 residues. From germline, CDR1 is SSHAT and CDR2 FNYEAQ (reference sequence). CDR3 sequence reads: CASSPGALGGGSETQYF. CDR3 DNA sequence: TGTGCTAGCAGCCCCGGTGCCTTAGGCGGGGGGTCAGAGACCCAGTACTTC. Supplemented by reference TRBV7-7 and TRBJ2-5, the full variable domain reads GAGVSQSPRYKVTKRGQDVTLRCDPISSHATLYWYQQALGQGPEFLTYFNYEAQPDKSGLPSDRFSAERPEGSISTLTIQRTEQRDSAMYRCASSPGALGGGSETQYFGPGTRLLVL.

This rearrangement joins TRBV5-1 to TRBJ1-2; D is perhaps TRBD1 (6 bases). From germline, CDR1 is SGHRS and CDR2 YFSETQ. The CDR3 covers 14 residues. V gave up 2 bases and J gave up 3 bases, with 11 bases separating them. Here the CDR3 reads CASSLSAGDYGYTF. The CDR3, as DNA: TGCGCCAGCAGCTTATCAGCAGGGGACTATGGCTACACCTTC.

This clonotype was counted only a few times. This chain joins TRBV20-1 and TRBJ1-1; perhaps TRBD1 as D (5 bases). This CDR3 is built from 14 residues. The germline V gene encodes CDR1 DFQATT and CDR2 SNEGSKA (reference sequence). The germline V and J ends were trimmed by 0 bases and 2 bases, with 10 bases remaining between them. The CDR3 is CSARDLTVNTEAFF. CDR3 in DNA: TGCAGTGCTAGAGATCTGACAGTAAACACTGAAGCTTTCTTT.

This clonotype was seen more than once but under ten times. V gene TRBV30 combines with J gene TRBJ2-7, with a tentative D call TRBD2 (6 bases). CDR3 length: 15 amino acids. From germline, CDR1 is GTSNPN and CDR2 SVGIG (reference sequence). The V gene lost 0 bases and the J gene lost 6 bases, with 18 bases spanning the gap. The CDR3 region is CAWSVHGRGTVEQYF. CDR3 in DNA: TGTGCCTGGAGTGTGCATGGGCGGGGCACGGTCGAGCAGTACTTC.

CDR3 DNA sequence: TGTGCCAGCAGCTCCGGGACAGGGGCCGATACGCAGTATTTT. Its translation is CASSSGTGADTQYF. The V gene is TRBV7-9, the J gene TRBJ2-3; 10 bases fit TRBD1. V gave up 4 bases and J gave up 6 bases; unmatched junction bases: 4. The CDR3 has 14 residues. CDR1 is SEHNR and CDR2 is FQNEAQ in the germline V gene (reference sequence).

This clonotype was observed a handful of times. V usage is TRBV12-3 or TRBV12-4 and J usage is TRBJ2-1; unclear D gene. The CDR3 contains 12 residues. V shed 6 bases and J shed 15 bases, with 18 bases lying between them. CDR3 DNA sequence: TGTGCCAGCAGGAGTTTACGGATTGGGGTGTTCTTC. Protein sequence: CASRSLRIGVFF.

The chain is built from TRBV12-3 or TRBV12-4 and TRBJ1-3; 10 bases agree with TRBD1. This CDR3 spans 14 amino acids. J was trimmed by 7 bases and V by 4 bases; bases with no gene match: 4. CDR3 coding DNA: TGTGCCAGCAGTTCGACAGGGGGCTCGAACACCATATATTTT. It encodes CASSSTGGSNTIYF.

This chain joins TRBV11-2 and TRBJ2-5, with D tentatively TRBD1 (6 bases). There are 15 residues in the CDR3. The germline CDR1 and CDR2 sequences are SGHAT and FQNNGV. The V end lost 5 bases, the J end lost 7 bases, and 20 bases lay between the germline ends. As DNA, the CDR3 is TGTGCCAGCAGCCCCAACAGGGACCCCGCAACGACCCAGTACTTC. Translating it yields CASSPNRDPATTQYF.

The chain's CDR3 is CASSFQGQHYEQYV. CDR3 sequence (DNA): TGTGCCAGCAGCTTTCAAGGACAGCACTACGAGCAGTACGTC. The rearrangement uses TRBV5-6 and TRBJ2-7; D might be TRBD1 (6 bases). The CDR3 totals 14 residues. Germline loops: CDR1 SGHDT, CDR2 YYEEEE. The ends were cut back, 2 bases at V and 3 bases at J, with 12 bases in the middle.

This clonotype was counted between two and nine times. The V gene is TRBV5-1, the J gene TRBJ2-6; TRBD2 is a possible D gene (6 bases). The CDR3 totals 17 residues. Trimming pared 0 bases from V and 2 bases from J, leaving 12 bases between. CDR1 and CDR2 (germline): SGHRS, YFSETQ. DNA of the CDR3: TGCGCCAGCAGCTTGGAGCGGGTAGGCCCTGGGGCCAACGTCCTGACTTTC. This codes for CASSLERVGPGANVLTF. Supplemented by reference TRBV5-1 and TRBJ2-6, the full variable domain reads KAGVTQTPRYLIKTRGQQVTLSCSPISGHRSVSWYQQTPGQGLQFLFEYFSETQRNKGNFPGRFSGRQFSNSRSEMNVSTLELGDSALYLCASSLERVGPGANVLTFGAGSRLTVL.

This clonotype was detected a few times. The rearrangement joins TRBV9 to TRBJ1-1; 11 bases align to TRBD1. CDR1 and CDR2 (germline): SGDLS, YYNGEE. There are 15 residues in the CDR3. Losses at the gene ends were 3 bases for V and 2 bases for J; bases not matched to a gene: 3. CDR3 in amino acids: CASSAGQGANTEAFF. The DNA of the CDR3 is TGTGCCAGCAGCGCAGGACAGGGGGCAAACACTGAAGCTTTCTTT.

The table lists this clonotype with many counts. The V call is TRBV29-1, the J call TRBJ1-1; unclear D gene. CDR1 and CDR2 from the germline V gene are SQVTM and ANQGSEA. CDR3 length equals 12 residues. V was cut by 4 bases and J by 3 bases, with 9 bases left in between. The CDR3: CSVVRLDTEAFF. The CDR3 bases are TGCAGCGTTGTCCGACTGGACACTGAAGCTTTCTTT.

The chain links TRBV25-1 to TRBJ2-1; D possibly corresponds to TRBD2 (7 bases). The V and J ends lost 10 bases and 6 bases respectively, with 13 bases between them. The germline V gene encodes CDR1 MGHDK and CDR2 SYGVNS. This CDR3 region has 12 residues. The CDR3, as DNA: TGTGCCACCGAGGGGGGGACCAATGAGCAGTTCTTC. Translated: CATEGGTNEQFF.

This clonotype was detected many times. This chain joins TRBV12-3 or TRBV12-4 and TRBJ2-3, with TRBD1 matching over 12 bases. The CDR3 runs 16 residues. V dropped 5 bases and J dropped 3; count of bases not matched to a gene: 6. As DNA, the CDR3 is TGTGCCAGCAGTATATTGGGACAGGGGGCAACAGATACGCAGTATTTT. Amino acids: CASSILGQGATDTQYF.

This clonotype was observed a few times. J is TRBJ1-1 and V is TRBV6-1, with D hard to call. The CDR3 is made up of 15 amino acids. V was clipped by 5 bases and J by 2 bases, with 15 bases between them. Germline CDR1 MNHNS, CDR2 SASEGT. CDR3 coding DNA: TGTGCCAGCAGTCTTCCTCCCAGGACCAACACTGAAGCTTTCTTT. It translates to CASSLPPRTNTEAFF.

The chain has TRBV6-1 and TRBJ2-4, with D possibly TRBD2 on 7 matching bases. Deletions cut 6 bases from V and 8 bases from J, with 20 bases between. CDR3 length: 15 amino acids. Germline V gene sequence: CDR1 MNHNS, CDR2 SASEGT. The CDR3 nucleotides are TGTGCCAGCAGCCTAGAAGGGGGGAGGGTAGACATTCAGTACTTC. Translated: CASSLEGGRVDIQYF.

This clonotype has at least ten counts. The chain uses TRBV12-3 or TRBV12-4 and TRBJ2-3; 7 bases are shared with TRBD1. The CDR3 totals 19 residues. The V and J ends lost 7 bases and 0 bases, in that order; junction bases with no gene match: 19. CDR3 DNA sequence: TGTGCCAGCAAGTCCCCCACGGACAGGCCCCTTCTTAGCACAGATACGCAGTATTTT. Amino acid sequence: CASKSPTDRPLLSTDTQYF.

V and J are TRBV7-6 and TRBJ2-1, with D unresolved. CDR1 and CDR2 (germline): SGHVS, FNYEAQ. CDR3 size: 11 residues. V lost 8 bases, J lost 2 bases, and 4 bases lay in between. CDR3 sequence (DNA): TGTGCCAGCGCAACCTACAATGAGCAGTTCTTC. Translation: CASATYNEQFF.

The CDR3 loop reads CASSYLLNTEAFF. For the CDR3, the DNA is TGTGCCAGCAGTTACCTTCTGAACACTGAAGCTTTCTTT. V usage is TRBV6-5 and J usage is TRBJ1-1; D gene uncertain. CDR1 is MNHEY and CDR2 is SVGAGI in the germline V gene. The CDR3 is 13 residues long. Between the trimmed V and J ends, which lost 2 bases and 0 bases, there was a span of 4 bases.

The sample holds one count of this clonotype. The chain couples TRBV2 to TRBJ1-5; TRBD1 aligns across 8 bases. Germline trimming cut 10 bases from V and 0 bases from J; bases unmatched to any gene: 17. The germline V gene has CDR1 SNHLY and CDR2 FYNNEI. The CDR3 consists of 18 residues. CDR3 residues: CAICGGQEGLNSNQPQHF. CDR3 nucleotides: TGTGCCATCTGTGGGGGACAGGAGGGTCTTAATAGCAATCAGCCCCAGCATTTT.

This clonotype has a handful of counts. The rearrangement links TRBV29-1 to TRBJ1-2; no reliable D call. The V gene's germline CDR1 is SQVTM and CDR2 ANQGSEA. The V and J ends lost 5 bases and 1 base respectively, with 5 bases between them. The CDR3 totals 11 residues. The CDR3 nucleotides are TGCAGCGTTAGCAGTAACTATGGCTACACCTTC. Its translation is CSVSSNYGYTF. Variable domain in full (rest from reference TRBV29-1 and TRBJ1-2): SAVISQKPSRDICQRGTSLTIQCQVDSQVTMMFWYRQQPGQSLTLIATANQGSEATYESGFVIDKFPISRPNLTFSTLTVSNMSPEDSSIYLCSVSSNYGYTFGSGTRLTVV.

In this sample, this clonotype turned up a few times. J is TRBJ2-2 and V is TRBV19; D perhaps matches TRBD2 (5 bases). V lost 9 bases, J lost 5 bases, and 16 bases lay in between. This CDR3 has 14 amino acids. Germline CDR1 is LNHDA and CDR2 is SQIVND (reference sequence). The CDR3, as DNA: TGTGCCAGCACTGACTACCTGCTAACCGGGGAGCTGTTTTTT. As protein: CASTDYLLTGELFF.

In this sample, this clonotype turned up a few times. The chain joins TRBV4-2 to TRBJ2-6; D may correspond to TRBD1 or TRBD2 (5 bases each). CDR3 size: 16 residues. Germline CDR1 and CDR2: LGHNA and YNFKEQ. The ends were cut back, 1 base at V and 1 base at J, with 8 bases in the middle. The CDR3 protein is CASSQVGASGANVLTF. CDR3 DNA sequence: TGTGCCAGCAGCCAAGTCGGGGCGTCTGGGGCCAACGTCCTGACTTTC.

The V call is TRBV12-3 or TRBV12-4, the J call TRBJ1-5; the match to TRBD1 covers 9 bases. CDR3 length: 13 amino acids. With 6 bases clipped from V and 7 bases from J, the junction kept 4 bases outside the gene matches. This CDR3 reads CASRSDRGQPQHF. The DNA of the CDR3 is TGTGCCAGCAGATCGGACAGGGGACAGCCCCAGCATTTT.

This clonotype has a count of ten or more. This rearrangement joins TRBV12-3 or TRBV12-4 to TRBJ2-2; D is ambiguous. Trimming cost V 2 bases and J 2 bases, with 6 bases left between them. This CDR3 has 14 residues. In nucleotides, the CDR3 is TGTGCCAGCAGTTTATGGGTCAACACCGGGGAGCTGTTTTTT. This sequence encodes CASSLWVNTGELFF.

The chain is built from TRBV5-5 and TRBJ1-5; 8 nucleotides agree with TRBD1. This CDR3 spans 14 amino acids. V lost 4 bases and J lost 7; bases outside the gene matches: 7. CDR1 and CDR2 from the germline V gene are SGHKS and YYEKEE (reference sequence). In nucleotides, the CDR3 is TGTGCCAGCAGCCCCATGACAGGGGCCCAGCCCCAGCATTTT. Translating it yields CASSPMTGAQPQHF.

The gene calls are TRBV19 and TRBJ2-7; the D gene is possibly TRBD2 (6 bases). Trimming stripped 7 bases from V and 7 bases from J, with 23 bases between. Germline V lookup: CDR1 LNHDA, CDR2 SQIVND (reference sequence). The CDR3 totals 15 residues. The CDR3 loop is CASTAWTRRGREQYF. In DNA form, the CDR3 reads TGTGCCAGTACCGCCTGGACCCGGCGGGGTCGGGAGCAGTACTTC.

This clonotype was picked up many times. V usage is TRBV7-2 and J usage is TRBJ2-1; the match to TRBD2 covers 8 bases. Germline V gene lookup returns CDR1 SGHTA and CDR2 FQGNSA. This CDR3 is built from 16 residues. Trimming at V came to 6 bases and at J to 3 bases, leaving 10 bases not matched to a gene. The DNA of the CDR3 is TGTGCCAGCAGACCCCTCAGCGGGGGCGGCTACAATGAGCAGTTCTTC. This translates into CASRPLSGGGYNEQFF.

This clonotype was counted between two and nine times. The V call is TRBV6-5, the J call TRBJ2-3; TRBD2 is a possible D gene (5 bases). The CDR3 extends over 13 amino acids. Trimming shortened V by 2 bases and J by 6 bases, and 9 bases separated the two germline ends. Germline CDR1 is MNHEY and CDR2 is SVGAGI. The DNA for the CDR3 is TGTGCCAGCAGTTACACGACGGGGGATACGCAGTATTTT. Translating gives CASSYTTGDTQYF.

This clonotype has a handful of counts. This chain links TRBV7-9 with TRBJ2-5; D is undetermined. The germline V gene encodes CDR1 SEHNR and CDR2 FQNEAQ (reference sequence). The CDR3 consists of 13 residues. V dropped 3 bases and J dropped 4 bases, with 9 bases sitting between them. Written as DNA, the CDR3 is TGTGCCAGCAGCTTCCCCCCGGGAGAGACCCAGTACTTC. Translated: CASSFPPGETQYF. Full variable domain (missing parts from reference TRBV7-9 and TRBJ2-5): DTGVSQNPRHKITKRGQNVTFRCDPISEHNRLYWYRQTLGQGPEFLTYFQNEAQLEKSRLLSDRFSAERPKGSFSTLEIQRTEQGDSAMYLCASSFPPGETQYFGPGTRLLVL.

The rearrangement uses TRBV18 and TRBJ1-6; TRBD1 is a possible D gene (6 bases). The V end was cut by 4 bases, the J end by 10 bases, with 17 bases between. Per germline, CDR1 KGHSH and CDR2 LQKENI. The CDR3 has 15 amino acids. This CDR3 reads CASSLPRATGSPLHF. The DNA of the CDR3 is TGTGCCAGCTCACTGCCGAGGGCTACAGGGTCACCCCTCCACTTT.

In this sample, this clonotype turned up a few times. The chain recombines TRBV7-3 with TRBJ2-1; 8 nucleotides align to TRBD1. The V segment lost 5 bases and the J segment 10 bases; nucleotides outside the gene matches: 16. The CDR3 spans 16 residues. Germline CDR1 SGHTA, CDR2 FQGTGA. CDR3 in amino acids: CASSPGSGGRGQEQFF. The CDR3 DNA sequence: TGTGCCAGCAGCCCGGGATCGGGTGGCAGGGGGCAAGAGCAGTTCTTC.